This passage covers 7 T cell receptor beta chains from one sample sequenced in a study of T-cell reconstitution after alpha-beta-depleted transplantation in children. Unique molecular identifiers were incorporated into the prepared TCRbeta library. In TCRdb, the PCR reads were re-called with MiXCR into one record per CDR3 protein. The sample yields 750,000 to 950,000 distinct CDR3 sequences, approximately 15% seen once. Material: PBMCs, mostly from graft donor cells, obtained 360 days after TCRalphabeta/CD19-depleted stem cell transplant. The receptors stem from a male patient younger than 18 who had a stem cell transplant for acute lymphoblastic leukemia, so the T cells may come from the graft donor.

The chain couples TRBV19 to TRBJ1-5; 7 nucleotides line up with TRBD1. The CDR3 covers 15 residues. Trimming took 8 bases from V and 0 from J; bases not matched to a gene: 7. CDR1 is LNHDA and CDR2 is SQIVND in the germline V gene (reference sequence). The CDR3 coding sequence is TGTGCCAGTGTTCCGACAGGGCATAGCAATCAGCCCCAGCATTTT. Translated: CASVPTGHSNQPQHF.

The V and J genes are TRBV12-3 or TRBV12-4 and TRBJ2-5, with D perhaps TRBD1 or TRBD2 (5 bases each). Trimming took 0 bases from V and 1 from J, leaving 18 bases between them. This CDR3 contains 18 residues. The CDR3 bases are TGTGCCAGCAGTTTAGCCCGAGGGGCCCATAACGCCCAAGAGACCCAGTACTTC. Protein sequence: CASSLARGAHNAQETQYF.

The sample holds a few counts of this clonotype. This sequence joins TRBV20-1 and TRBJ2-7; tentatively, D is TRBD2 (6 bases). The CDR3 is 18 amino acids. V was cut by 0 bases and J by 4 bases, with 25 bases left in between. Germline loops: CDR1 DFQATT, CDR2 SNEGSKA (reference sequence). The CDR3 coding sequence is TGCAGTGCTAGAGAGGGTCACCGGGGCGGTGGCGGGAATTACGAGCAGTACTTC. This encodes CSAREGHRGGGGNYEQYF.

This clonotype showed up just a few times. The chain uses TRBV21-1 and TRBJ2-1. TRBV21-1 is an annotated pseudogene. CDR3 length: 15 residues. CDR3 amino acids: CASSKVRESYNEQFF. The CDR3 DNA sequence: TGTGCCAGCAGCAAAGTGCGGGAATCCTACAATGAGCAGTTCTTC.

This clonotype showed up just a few times. The rearrangement links TRBV27 to TRBJ1-1, with a tentative D call TRBD1 (5 bases). V gave up 1 base and J gave up 6 bases, with 12 bases separating them. Germline CDR1 reads MNHEY; CDR2 reads SMNVEV (reference sequence). The CDR3 loop spans 14 amino acids. The CDR3 DNA sequence: TGTGCCAGCAGTTTATACAGGAAAAACGCTGAAGCTTTCTTT. Translation: CASSLYRKNAEAFF.

This clonotype appeared a few times. The chain uses TRBV24-1 and TRBJ2-7, with D perhaps TRBD1 or TRBD2 (5 bases each). Trimming took off 1 base at V and 6 bases at J, with 18 bases between the two ends. This CDR3 comprises 16 residues. Germline CDR1 is KGHDR and CDR2 is SFDVKD. CDR3 bases: TGTGCCACCAGTGATTTAAGAGGGTACCAGGGTGGCGAGCAGTACTTC. Translation gives CATSDLRGYQGGEQYF.

This clonotype was observed a handful of times. The chain couples TRBV7-2 to TRBJ2-7; 7 bases are shared with TRBD2. V lost 2 bases and J lost 0; bases outside the gene matches: 4. Germline V CDR1 and CDR2: SGHTA, FQGNSA. CDR3 length: 15 residues. CDR3 sequence reads: CASSLRSSGSYEQYF. Here the CDR3 DNA reads TGTGCCAGCAGCTTAAGGTCTAGCGGCTCCTACGAGCAGTACTTC.